This TCR beta chain was documented in a study of blood T cell repertoires in COVID-19. In the study overall: The study drew acute and convalescent COVID-19 samples from the United States, Italy and Spain. PBMCs, B-cell-depleted T cells, or T cells provided the cDNA or gDNA that made up the material.

The CDR3 is made up of 17 amino acids. Germline V CDR1 and CDR2: SGHTA, FQGTGA. V lost 5 bases to trimming and J lost 7 bases; unmatched junction nucleotides: 11. In the study's own analysis: Reference gene primer amplification gave nucleated cell count estimates. Clones were sequenced by immunoSEQ multiplex PCR, and TCRdb holds only the in-frame ones, with some missing. D and trimming were read from the DNA, whereas the V and J calls and clone size are those reported in that table. Counted here are 110,000 to 150,000 clones, roughly 89% occurring once; the ten biggest clones make up about 4.1%. Cohorts were assigned according to the clinical history that participants reported.

The clonotype originates from a man over 45 who had recovered from COVID-19. J is TRBJ2-1 and V is TRBV7-3, with 13 bases lining up with TRBD2. The sequencing input was PBMCs or T cells enriched from blood (not recorded which). CDR3 in amino acids: CASSPRGVTSGRNEQFF. The CDR3 nucleotides read TGTGCCAGCAGCCCGCGGGGCGTGACTAGCGGGAGGAATGAGCAGTTCTTC.